Shown below are 30 T cell receptor beta chains from a single sample sequenced in a study of CD8 T cells in ankylosing spondylitis. Study-wide results and caveats: Typical of ankylosing spondylitis blood, it appeared, was a TCR beta motif of eight highly homologous variants.

TCRdb used MiXCR to reprocess the 5' RACE reads, holding one entry per CDR3 protein. Of 700,000 to 850,000 distinct CDR3 sequences listed, about an eighth are singletons. Their antigens are not known. The sample was blood, either unsorted or a sorted T cell fraction (not recorded which). The receptors here all came from a male donor with ankylosing spondylitis.

This clonotype was counted between two and nine times. This chain connects TRBV11-2 to TRBJ2-2, with no clear D. Germline CDR1 reads SGHAT; CDR2 reads FQNNGV. Trimming took 2 bases from V and 7 from J, leaving 14 bases between them. CDR3 size: 15 residues. The chain's CDR3 is CASSLSRWFIGELFF. CDR3 DNA: TGTGCCAGCAGCTTATCACGTTGGTTCATCGGGGAGCTGTTTTTT.

CDR3 in DNA: TGTGCCAGCAGTTGGGTTGGCTTAGCGGCCCAGGAGACCCAGTACTTC. This codes for CASSWVGLAAQETQYF. The chain recombines TRBV6-5 with TRBJ2-5, with TRBD2 as a possible D gene (6 bases). The germline CDR1 and CDR2 sequences are MNHEY and SVGAGI. The CDR3 has 16 residues. The V gene lost 4 bases and the J gene lost 5 bases, with 20 bases spanning the gap.

This clonotype was seen a handful of times. The rearrangement joins TRBV10-3 to TRBJ2-1; 8 positions agree with TRBD1. Germline assignment: CDR1 ENHRY and CDR2 SYGVKD. CDR3 length equals 14 residues. Losses at the gene ends were 6 bases for V and 0 bases for J; bases not matched to a gene: 1. The CDR3 reads CAIRDRDSYNEQFF. The CDR3 DNA sequence: TGTGCCATCAGGGACAGGGACTCCTACAATGAGCAGTTCTTC.

This clonotype was seen ten or more times. The rearrangement joins TRBV5-5 to TRBJ1-1; no firm D call. The length of the CDR3 is 13 residues. Trimming took 4 bases from V and 1 from J, leaving 8 bases between them. Germline V gives CDR1 SGHKS, CDR2 YYEKEE (reference sequence). CDR3 protein: CASSHSGNTEAFF. DNA of the CDR3: TGTGCCAGCAGCCATTCAGGGAACACTGAAGCTTTCTTT.

This clonotype appeared many times. This chain joins TRBV12-3 or TRBV12-4 and TRBJ2-7, with TRBD2 as a possible D gene (6 bases). This CDR3 spans 14 amino acids. Between the trimmed V and J ends, which lost 2 bases and 0 bases, there was a span of 8 bases. The CDR3 nucleotides are TGTGCCAGCAGTTTACCCGGGAGCTCCTACGAGCAGTACTTC. Protein sequence: CASSLPGSSYEQYF.

The rearrangement links TRBV7-2 to TRBJ1-5; 7 bases line up with TRBD1. Germline loops: CDR1 SGHTA, CDR2 FQGNSA. V was pared by 5 bases and J by 4 bases, with 8 bases of the junction left unmatched. The CDR3 totals 15 residues. CDR3: CASSTRTGGNQPQHF. CDR3 coding DNA: TGTGCCAGCAGCACCCGGACAGGTGGAAATCAGCCCCAGCATTTT.

This clonotype occurred many times. V is TRBV4-2 and J is TRBJ2-1; 7 bases are shared with TRBD2. The ends lost 1 base at V and 7 bases at J; junction bases unmatched: 19. This CDR3 region has 19 residues. Germline loops: CDR1 LGHNA, CDR2 YNFKEQ. The CDR3 region is CASSQVQRIYRGSSNEQFF. DNA of the CDR3: TGTGCCAGCAGCCAAGTCCAGCGAATTTATCGCGGGAGCAGTAATGAGCAGTTCTTC.

The rearrangement links TRBV20-1 to TRBJ1-1; D ambiguous. The CDR3 is 13 residues long. CDR1 and CDR2 (germline): DFQATT, SNEGSKA (reference sequence). Trimming removed 7 bases at V and 0 bases at J, with 12 bases between. The CDR3 reads CSVKGFMNTEAFF. The CDR3, as DNA: TGCAGTGTTAAAGGTTTTATGAACACTGAAGCTTTCTTT.

This clonotype was observed a few times. The genes are TRBV6-1 and TRBJ2-2, with 11 bases fitting TRBD1. The CDR3 has 18 amino acids. Germline-derived CDR1 and CDR2 are MNHNS and SASEGT. The V gene end was trimmed by 5 bases and the J gene end by 7 bases; junction bases not matched to a gene: 15. Here the CDR3 reads CASSPLSRDRGRNGELFF. The CDR3 region has the DNA TGTGCCAGCAGTCCCCTGAGCCGGGACAGGGGGAGGAACGGGGAGCTGTTTTTT.

The chain recombines TRBV20-1 with TRBJ2-3; TRBD1 agrees at 7 bases. In germline, CDR1 is DFQATT, CDR2 SNEGSKA (reference sequence). Trimming at V came to 4 bases and at J to 2 bases, leaving 12 bases not matched to a gene. CDR3 size: 16 residues. CDR3 sequence reads: CSATNPGQRSTDTQYF. The CDR3 DNA reads as TGCAGTGCTACGAACCCGGGACAGCGGTCCACAGATACGCAGTATTTT.

J is TRBJ1-5 and V is TRBV4-3; D is ambiguous. The V end was cut by 0 bases, the J end by 4 bases, with 13 bases between. The CDR3 has 16 amino acids. Germline V gene data show CDR1 as LGHNA and CDR2 as YSLEER. The DNA for the CDR3 is TGCGCCAGCAGCCAAGATGCCCGGGATCCTAATCAGCCCCAGCATTTT. It encodes CASSQDARDPNQPQHF.

This clonotype was seen more than once but under ten times. The chain recombines TRBV4-3 with TRBJ1-2, with D unresolved. Germline CDR1 LGHNA, CDR2 YSLEER. Trimming cost V 0 bases and J 3 bases, with 17 bases left between them. The CDR3 totals 17 residues. CDR3 in amino acids: CASSQDNPPRGYYGYTF. Written as DNA, the CDR3 is TGCGCCAGCAGCCAAGATAATCCGCCTCGTGGGTACTATGGCTACACCTTC.

The chain carries TRBV5-5 and TRBJ1-1; the D is unclear. Looked up from germline, CDR1 is SGHKS and CDR2 is YYEKEE (reference sequence). The CDR3 spans 14 residues. Trimming pared 6 bases from V and 4 bases from J, leaving 16 bases between. This chain's CDR3 is CASKPLLEGTEAFF. CDR3 nucleotides: TGTGCCAGCAAGCCCCTACTAGAGGGCACTGAAGCTTTCTTT. Supplemented by reference TRBV5-5 and TRBJ1-1, the full variable domain reads DAGVTQSPTHLIKTRGQQVTLRCSPISGHKSVSWYQQVLGQGPQFIFQYYEKEERGRGNFPDRFSARQFPNYSSELNVNALLLGDSALYLCASKPLLEGTEAFFGQGTRLTVV.

A few counts support this clonotype. The genes are TRBV25-1 and TRBJ2-5, with 8 bases matching TRBD1. The CDR3 has 17 amino acids. The junction had 13 bases not matched to a gene; V was cut back by 2 bases and J by 5 bases. Germline CDR1 MGHDK, CDR2 SYGVNS. The CDR3 loop reads CASSEGWSRGRPETQYF. CDR3 coding DNA: TGTGCCAGCAGTGAAGGGTGGAGCAGGGGGCGCCCCGAGACCCAGTACTTC.

The rearrangement links TRBV7-2 to TRBJ2-7; D is uncertain. The ends were cut back, 1 base at V and 0 bases at J, with 7 bases in the middle. CDR1 and CDR2 from the germline V gene are SGHTA and FQGNSA. The CDR3 sequence is 14 residues long. This CDR3 is CASSLEFGSYEQYF. Written as DNA, the CDR3 is TGTGCCAGCAGCTTAGAGTTCGGCTCCTACGAGCAGTACTTC.

In nucleotides, the CDR3 is TGTGCCAGCTCACCCGACGGGGGCAGGGTACAGTTCTTC. Its translation: CASSPDGGRVQFF. The chain combines TRBV18 with TRBJ2-1; D is perhaps TRBD1 or TRBD2 (6 bases each). Trimming took off 3 bases at V and 13 bases at J, with 16 bases between the two ends. The germline V gene encodes CDR1 KGHSH and CDR2 LQKENI. This CDR3 contains 13 residues.

J is TRBJ1-5 and V is TRBV7-9; unclear D gene. The CDR3 length is 15 residues. The V end lost 5 bases, the J end lost 2 bases, and 13 bases lay between the germline ends. From germline, CDR1 is SEHNR and CDR2 FQNEAQ (reference sequence). The CDR3 DNA reads as TGTGCCAGCAGCCAAAGCGGCCCGCGCAATCAGCCCCAGCATTTT. Translating gives CASSQSGPRNQPQHF.

The chain carries TRBV20-1 and TRBJ1-6, with 10 bases matching TRBD1. This CDR3 spans 12 amino acids. Germline CDR1 and CDR2: DFQATT and SNEGSKA (reference sequence). With V trimmed by 7 bases and J by 8 bases, 2 bases remained unmatched. CDR3 residues: CSGGQGDSPLHF. CDR3 coding DNA: TGCAGTGGAGGACAGGGGGATTCACCCCTCCACTTT.

The J gene is TRBJ1-1, the V gene TRBV28; no reliable D call. Germline V lookup: CDR1 MDHEN, CDR2 SYDVKM. The CDR3 is made up of 13 amino acids. Trimming cost V 2 bases and J 7 bases, with 11 bases left between them. CDR3 nucleotide sequence: TGTGCCAGCAGTTTAAACACAGCCAATGAAGCTTTCTTT. Its translation is CASSLNTANEAFF.

This clonotype was counted many times. The CDR3 DNA sequence: TGTGCCAGCAGTTACTCGCAAGTGGGGCAGTTCTTC. This sequence encodes CASSYSQVGQFF. The V and J genes are TRBV6-2 or TRBV6-3 and TRBJ2-1; D is ambiguous. V was cut by 0 bases and J by 12 bases, with 9 bases left in between. The CDR3 has 12 amino acids. From germline, CDR1 is MNHEY and CDR2 SVGEGT.

This clonotype was counted only a few times. The chain has TRBV4-1 and TRBJ1-3, with D hard to call. Per the germline V gene, CDR1 is MGHRA and CDR2 is YSYEKL. The CDR3 has 17 amino acids. V was trimmed by 1 base and J by 0 bases, leaving 13 bases between them. The CDR3 region is CASSQVYKRYSGNTIYF. CDR3 nucleotides: TGCGCCAGCAGCCAAGTCTATAAACGTTACTCTGGAAACACCATATATTTT.

This clonotype was seen more than once but under ten times. This chain connects TRBV5-1 to TRBJ2-3, with a tentative D call TRBD1 (6 bases). Germline lookup yields CDR1 SGHRS and CDR2 YFSETQ. Trimming took off 6 bases at V and 4 bases at J, with 12 bases between the two ends. The CDR3 contains 13 residues. CDR3 DNA sequence: TGCGCCAGCAACAGGGAATTGGCAGATACGCAGTATTTT. This translates into CASNRELADTQYF. Combining the CDR3 with reference TRBV5-1 and TRBJ2-3 gives the whole variable domain KAGVTQTPRYLIKTRGQQVTLSCSPISGHRSVSWYQQTPGQGLQFLFEYFSETQRNKGNFPGRFSGRQFSNSRSEMNVSTLELGDSALYLCASNRELADTQYFGPGTRLTVL.

This clonotype has ten or more counts. This rearrangement joins TRBV9 to TRBJ1-1; TRBD1 is a possible D gene (5 bases). Germline values: CDR1 SGDLS, CDR2 YYNGEE. V was pared by 5 bases and J by 1 base, with 9 bases between. This CDR3 is built from 13 residues. CDR3 sequence reads: CASSVDRNTEAFF. The CDR3, as DNA: TGTGCCAGCAGTGTCGACAGGAACACTGAAGCTTTCTTT.

There are a few counts of this clonotype. The chain uses TRBV20-1 and TRBJ1-2, with 7 bases matching TRBD1. Trimming cost V 3 bases and J 5 bases; bases outside gene matches: 9. CDR3 length: 14 residues. CDR1 is DFQATT, CDR2 SNEGSKA, per germline (reference sequence). The CDR3 here is CSARGRGKGYGYTF. For the CDR3, the DNA is TGCAGTGCTAGGGGCAGGGGGAAGGGGTATGGCTACACCTTC.

This clonotype showed up just a few times. The chain uses TRBV10-3 and TRBJ2-6; D unresolved. V lost 4 bases, J lost 3 bases, and 19 bases lay in between. This CDR3 has 18 amino acids. Germline CDR1 ENHRY, CDR2 SYGVKD. CDR3 loop: CAISGVTGLKVGANVLTF. CDR3 DNA sequence: TGTGCCATCAGTGGAGTGACGGGCCTCAAGGTTGGGGCCAACGTCCTGACTTTC.

The gene calls are TRBV20-1 and TRBJ1-1; possible D gene TRBD1, 6 bases. The CDR3 has 13 amino acids. Looked up from germline, CDR1 is DFQATT and CDR2 is SNEGSKA (reference sequence). Trimming pared 6 bases from V and 5 bases from J, leaving 16 bases between. Written as DNA, the CDR3 is TGCAGTGCCGGACAGCCGGTCCCGACTGAAGCTTTCTTT. This codes for CSAGQPVPTEAFF.

The chain has TRBV6-6 and TRBJ1-1; D is perhaps TRBD1 (6 bases). Between the trimmed V and J ends, which lost 5 bases and 6 bases, there was a span of 13 bases. CDR3 length: 13 amino acids. Germline assignment: CDR1 MNHNY and CDR2 SVGAGI (reference sequence). The CDR3 region has the DNA TGTGCCAGCAGTCGACGGGGGGGGCCTGAAGCTTTCTTT. It yields the protein CASSRRGGPEAFF.

This clonotype was recorded a few times. The chain employs TRBV6-2 or TRBV6-3 and TRBJ1-1; tentatively, D is TRBD1 (6 bases). Trimming shortened V by 10 bases and J by 5 bases, and 17 bases separated the two germline ends. The CDR3 runs 13 residues. Germline CDR1 is MNHEY and CDR2 is SVGEGT. As DNA, the CDR3 is TGTGCCACCATCTTTAGGGGGTGGACTGAAGCTTTCTTT. Residues: CATIFRGWTEAFF.

In the case of this clonotype: A much larger clone differs by one base, so this may be a read error. The chain joins TRBV20-1 to TRBJ1-5, with TRBD1 as a possible D gene (5 bases). The CDR3 loop spans 14 amino acids. V shed 4 bases and J shed 2 bases, with 12 bases lying between them. CDR1 DFQATT and CDR2 SNEGSKA come from the germline V gene (reference sequence). The CDR3 sequence is CSATQGIGNQPQHF. CDR3 DNA: TGCAGTGCTACGCAGGGCATTGGCAATCAGCCCCAGCATTTT.

This clonotype was found many times. J is TRBJ2-1 and V is TRBV20-1; a possible D gene is TRBD1 (6 bases). Germline CDR1 and CDR2: DFQATT and SNEGSKA (reference sequence). CDR3 length: 15 residues. The V gene lost 6 bases and the J gene lost 5 bases, with 20 bases spanning the gap. The CDR3 region is CSATIFGQPNNEQFF. The CDR3, as DNA: TGCAGTGCCACTATCTTCGGACAGCCAAACAATGAGCAGTTCTTC.